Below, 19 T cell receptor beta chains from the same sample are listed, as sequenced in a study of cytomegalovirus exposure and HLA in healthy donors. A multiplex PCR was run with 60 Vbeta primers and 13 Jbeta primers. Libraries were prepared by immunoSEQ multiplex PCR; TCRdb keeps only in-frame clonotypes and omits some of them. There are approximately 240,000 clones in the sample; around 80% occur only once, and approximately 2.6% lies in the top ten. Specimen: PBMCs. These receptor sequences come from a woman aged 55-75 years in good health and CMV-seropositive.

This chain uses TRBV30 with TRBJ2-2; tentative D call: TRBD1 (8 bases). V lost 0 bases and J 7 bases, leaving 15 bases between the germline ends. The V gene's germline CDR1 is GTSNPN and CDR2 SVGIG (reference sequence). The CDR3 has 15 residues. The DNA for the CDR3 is TGTGCCTGGAGTGTACAGGGGGGGGGCCACGGGGAGCTGTTTTTT. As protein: CAWSVQGGGHGELFF.

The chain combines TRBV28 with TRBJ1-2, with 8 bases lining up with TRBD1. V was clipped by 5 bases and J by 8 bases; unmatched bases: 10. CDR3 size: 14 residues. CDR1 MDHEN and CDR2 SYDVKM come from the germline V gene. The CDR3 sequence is CASSPPDRAGGYTF. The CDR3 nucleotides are TGTGCCAGCAGTCCCCCGGACAGGGCGGGGGGCTACACCTTC.

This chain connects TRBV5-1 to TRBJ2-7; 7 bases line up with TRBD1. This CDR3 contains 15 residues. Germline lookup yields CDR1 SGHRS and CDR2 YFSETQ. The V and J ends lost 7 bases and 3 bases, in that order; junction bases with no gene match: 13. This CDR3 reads CASGSVGAGGYEQYF. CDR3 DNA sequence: TGCGCCAGCGGCTCGGTAGGGGCAGGGGGCTACGAGCAGTACTTC.

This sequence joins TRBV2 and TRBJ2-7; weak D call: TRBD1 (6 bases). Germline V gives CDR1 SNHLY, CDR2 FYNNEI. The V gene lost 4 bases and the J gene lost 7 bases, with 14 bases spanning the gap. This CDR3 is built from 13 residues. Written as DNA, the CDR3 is TGTGCCAGCAGTGCCGACAGGACTGCAGAGCAGTACTTC. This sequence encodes CASSADRTAEQYF.

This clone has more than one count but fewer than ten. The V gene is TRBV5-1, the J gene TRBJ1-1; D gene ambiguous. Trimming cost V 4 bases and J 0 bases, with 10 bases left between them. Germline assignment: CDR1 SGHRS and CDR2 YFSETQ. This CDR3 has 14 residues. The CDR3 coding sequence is TGCGCCAGCAGCCGAGGCAGCTTGAACACTGAAGCTTTCTTT. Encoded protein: CASSRGSLNTEAFF.

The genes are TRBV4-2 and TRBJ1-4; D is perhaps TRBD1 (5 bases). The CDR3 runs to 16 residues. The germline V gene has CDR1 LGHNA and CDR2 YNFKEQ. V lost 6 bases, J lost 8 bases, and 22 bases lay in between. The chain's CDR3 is CASRKGVGSPEEKLFF. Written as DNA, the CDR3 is TGTGCCAGCAGAAAAGGGGTCGGTTCCCCAGAGGAAAAACTGTTTTTT.

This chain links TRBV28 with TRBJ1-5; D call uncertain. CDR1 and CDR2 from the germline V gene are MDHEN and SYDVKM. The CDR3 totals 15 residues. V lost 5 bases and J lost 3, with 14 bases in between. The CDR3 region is CASSGVGRVNQPQHF. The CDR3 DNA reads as TGTGCCAGCAGTGGGGTGGGGAGGGTCAATCAGCCCCAGCATTTT.

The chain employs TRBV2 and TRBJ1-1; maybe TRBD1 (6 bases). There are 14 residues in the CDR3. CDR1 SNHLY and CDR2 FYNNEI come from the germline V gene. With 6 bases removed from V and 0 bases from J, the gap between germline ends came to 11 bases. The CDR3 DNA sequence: TGTGCCAGCAGAAACAGGGTGTTGAACACTGAAGCTTTCTTT. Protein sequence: CASRNRVLNTEAFF.

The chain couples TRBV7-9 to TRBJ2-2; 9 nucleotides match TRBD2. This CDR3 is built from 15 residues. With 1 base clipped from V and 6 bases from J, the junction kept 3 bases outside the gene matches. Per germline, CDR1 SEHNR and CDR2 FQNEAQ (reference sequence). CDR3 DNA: TGTGCCAGCAGCTTAGGACTAGCGGCGGCCGGGGAGCTGTTTTTT. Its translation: CASSLGLAAAGELFF.

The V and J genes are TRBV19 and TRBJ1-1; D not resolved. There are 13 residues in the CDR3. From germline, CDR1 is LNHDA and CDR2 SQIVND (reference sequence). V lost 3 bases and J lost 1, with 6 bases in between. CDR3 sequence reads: CASSINGNTEAFF. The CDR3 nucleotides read TGTGCCAGTAGTATTAACGGGAACACTGAAGCTTTCTTT.

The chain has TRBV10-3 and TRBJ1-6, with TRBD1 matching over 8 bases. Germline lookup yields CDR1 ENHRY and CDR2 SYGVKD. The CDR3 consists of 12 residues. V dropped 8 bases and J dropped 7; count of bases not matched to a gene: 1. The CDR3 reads CAIGTGNSPLHF. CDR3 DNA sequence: TGTGCCATCGGGACAGGCAATTCACCCCTCCACTTT.

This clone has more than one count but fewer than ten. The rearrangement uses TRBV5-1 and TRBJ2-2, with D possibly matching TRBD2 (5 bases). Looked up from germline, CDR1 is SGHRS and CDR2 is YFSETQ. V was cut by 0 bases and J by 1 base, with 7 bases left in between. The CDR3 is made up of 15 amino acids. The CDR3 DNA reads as TGCGCCAGCAGCTTGGACGGGGAGAACACCGGGGAGCTGTTTTTT. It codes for CASSLDGENTGELFF.

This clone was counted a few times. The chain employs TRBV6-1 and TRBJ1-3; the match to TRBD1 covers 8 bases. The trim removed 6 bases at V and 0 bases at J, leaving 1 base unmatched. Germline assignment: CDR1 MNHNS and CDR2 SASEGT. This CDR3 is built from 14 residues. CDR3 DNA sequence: TGTGCCAGCAGGGACAGGGACTCTGGAAACACCATATATTTT. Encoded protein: CASRDRDSGNTIYF.

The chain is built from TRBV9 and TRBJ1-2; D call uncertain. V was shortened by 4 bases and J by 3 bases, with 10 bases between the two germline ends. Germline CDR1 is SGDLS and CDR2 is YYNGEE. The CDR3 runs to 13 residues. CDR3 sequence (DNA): TGTGCCAGCAGCCCTCGTGGAGACTATGGCTACACCTTC. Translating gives CASSPRGDYGYTF.

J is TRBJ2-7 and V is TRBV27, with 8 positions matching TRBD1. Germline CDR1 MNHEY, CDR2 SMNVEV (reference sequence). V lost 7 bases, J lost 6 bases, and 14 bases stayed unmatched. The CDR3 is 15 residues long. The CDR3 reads CASTLQTGGISEQYF. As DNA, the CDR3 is TGTGCCAGCACCTTGCAAACAGGGGGAATTTCCGAGCAGTACTTC.

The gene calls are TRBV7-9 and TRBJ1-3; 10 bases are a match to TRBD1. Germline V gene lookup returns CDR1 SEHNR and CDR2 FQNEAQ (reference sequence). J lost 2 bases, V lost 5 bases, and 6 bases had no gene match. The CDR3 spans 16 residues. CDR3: CASSKPGQGTGNTIYF. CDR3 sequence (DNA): TGTGCCAGCAGCAAGCCGGGACAGGGGACTGGAAACACCATATATTTT.

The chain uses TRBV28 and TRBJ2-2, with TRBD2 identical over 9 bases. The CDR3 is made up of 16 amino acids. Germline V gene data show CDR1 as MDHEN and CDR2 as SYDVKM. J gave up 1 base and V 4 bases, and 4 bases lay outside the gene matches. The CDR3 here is CASSSLAGVNTGELFF. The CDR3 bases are TGTGCCAGCAGTTCGTTAGCGGGGGTGAACACCGGGGAGCTGTTTTTT.

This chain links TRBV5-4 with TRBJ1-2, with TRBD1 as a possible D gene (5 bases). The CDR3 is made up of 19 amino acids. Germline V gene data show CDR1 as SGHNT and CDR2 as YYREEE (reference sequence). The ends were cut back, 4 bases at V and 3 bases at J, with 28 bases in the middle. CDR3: CASSGGLGRQFMSDYGYTF. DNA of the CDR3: TGTGCCAGCAGCGGAGGGCTAGGAAGACAGTTTATGTCGGACTATGGCTACACCTTC.

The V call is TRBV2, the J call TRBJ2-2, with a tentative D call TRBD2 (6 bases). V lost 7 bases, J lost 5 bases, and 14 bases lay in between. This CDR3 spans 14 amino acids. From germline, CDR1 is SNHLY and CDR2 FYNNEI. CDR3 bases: TGTGCCAGCATGAGCCGGGAGAGAACCGGGGAGCTGTTTTTT. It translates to CASMSRERTGELFF.